Listed below are T cell receptor beta chains from one sample, sequenced in a study of blood T cells in healthy people across ages. TCRdb reanalysed the 5' RACE reads using MiXCR and keeps one entry per CDR3 protein. The top ten hold under 35% of the sample, which has about 680,000 distinct CDR3 sequences, approximately 49% seen once. The sample taken for sequencing was blood. Receptors were obtained from a woman aged 60-75 years in good health. The CDR3 runs from the conserved cysteine through the conserved F or W. Each record gives: D gene, clone size, V gene, CDR3 length, J gene, CDR3 protein, CDR3 DNA. The D gene is left open where the match is weak. A clone size is listed for some rows: how often the clone was seen (once, few, many), or a class if it is expanded.

NA,few,TRBV20-1,11,TRBJ2-1,CSATRWNEQFF,TGCAGTGCTACCAGGTGGAATGAGCAGTTCTTC
NA,NA,TRBV7-8,14,TRBJ2-1,CASSLGGQINEQFF,TGTGCCAGCAGCTTGGGGGGACAGATCAATGAGCAGTTCTTC
NA,NA,TRBV20-1,13,TRBJ2-5,CSEVLTYQETQYF,TGCAGTGAGGTGCTGACGTACCAAGAGACCCAGTACTTC
TRBD1,NA,TRBV7-3,14,TRBJ2-7,CASSPTGGRYEQYF,TGTGCCAGCAGCCCAACAGGGGGACGGTACGAGCAGTACTTC
TRBD1,many,TRBV6-5,13,TRBJ1-1,CASSLQGATEAFF,TGTGCCAGCAGCCTACAGGGGGCAACTGAAGCTTTCTTT
TRBD1,few,TRBV4-2,15,TRBJ1-4,CASSRGQGGGEKLFF,TGTGCCAGCAGCCGCGGACAGGGCGGGGGTGAAAAACTGTTTTTT
NA,few,TRBV4-2,13,TRBJ2-5,CASSQGVAESQYF,TGTGCCAGCAGCCAAGGTGTAGCGGAATCCCAGTACTTC
TRBD2,NA,TRBV9,16,TRBJ2-1,CASSNRGLAVNNEQFF,TGTGCCAGCAGCAACCGGGGACTAGCGGTGAACAATGAGCAGTTCTTC
NA,NA,TRBV5-1,14,TRBJ2-7,CASSRTRGGDEQYF,TGCGCCAGCAGCAGGACCAGGGGGGGGGACGAGCAGTACTTC
NA,NA,TRBV6-5,13,TRBJ2-5,CASSASDQETQYF,TGTGCCAGCAGCGCTAGCGACCAAGAGACCCAGTACTTC
TRBD2,NA,TRBV18,16,TRBJ2-3,CASSPRLAGEREAQYF,TGTGCCAGCTCACCACGTCTAGCGGGAGAAAGAGAGGCGCAGTATTTT
TRBD2,few,TRBV10-3,14,TRBJ2-1,CAISTSGSYNEQFF,TGTGCCATCAGCACTAGCGGGAGCTACAATGAGCAGTTCTTC
TRBD2,many,TRBV7-9,17,TRBJ2-2,CASSPQRGGPNTGELFF,TGTGCCAGCAGCCCGCAGAGGGGAGGGCCGAACACCGGGGAGCTGTTTTTT
NA,once,TRBV18,15,TRBJ2-3,CASSPPGRSHNTQYF,TGTGCCAGCTCACCGCCTGGACGGAGTCATAATACGCAGTATTTT
NA,NA,TRBV5-1,15,TRBJ1-4,CASSRGRQPDEKLFF,TGCGCCAGCAGTCGGGGTCGGCAGCCTGATGAAAAACTGTTTTTT
TRBD2,few,TRBV20-1,14,TRBJ2-7,CSALGLADLREQYF,TGCAGTGCTCTGGGACTAGCGGACCTTAGGGAGCAGTACTTC
TRBD2,once,TRBV9,16,TRBJ2-5,CASSDLSGGDYNEQYF,TGTGCCAGCAGCGATCTTAGCGGGGGAGATTACAATGAGCAGTACTTC
NA,NA,TRBV7-9,12,TRBJ2-3,CANSFSTDTQYF,TGTGCCAACAGCTTCAGCACAGATACGCAGTATTTT
NA,NA,TRBV20-1,11,TRBJ2-1,CSPRGVHEQFF,TGCAGCCCCAGGGGGGTCCATGAGCAGTTCTTC
TRBD2,NA,TRBV28,17,TRBJ2-5,CASSTPNLAGGRREQYF,TGTGCCAGCAGTACCCCGAATCTAGCGGGAGGGCGGCGGGAGCAGTACTTC
NA,many,TRBV5-1,14,TRBJ2-1,CASRAGLDNNEQFF,TGCGCCAGCCGTGCGGGACTGGATAACAATGAGCAGTTCTTC
NA,NA,TRBV15,15,TRBJ2-7,CATSRVGAGKNEQYF,TGTGCCACCAGCAGAGTCGGCGCCGGCAAGAACGAGCAGTACTTC
NA,NA,TRBV7-9,19,TRBJ2-4,CASSLVSLLSDQAKNIQYF,TGTGCCAGCAGCTTGGTCTCCCTACTAAGCGACCAAGCCAAAAACATTCAGTACTTC
TRBD2,many,TRBV7-3,16,TRBJ2-5,CASSFSGTSLRETQYF,TGTGCCAGCAGCTTTTCCGGGACTAGCTTGCGAGAGACCCAGTACTTC
TRBD2,NA,TRBV28,16,TRBJ2-7,CASTILAGAPAYEQYF,TGTGCCAGCACGATACTAGCGGGAGCTCCCGCCTACGAGCAGTACTTC
NA,few,TRBV13,13,TRBJ2-3,CASSLKGADTQYF,TGTGCCAGCAGCTTGAAGGGGGCAGATACGCAGTATTTT
TRBD1,NA,TRBV20-1,13,TRBJ2-3,CSARTGGADTQYF,TGCAGTGCAAGGACAGGGGGGGCAGATACGCAGTATTTT
NA,NA,TRBV4-3,13,TRBJ1-1,CASSLTGHTEAFF,TGCGCCAGCAGCCTCACAGGCCACACTGAAGCTTTCTTT
TRBD2,NA,TRBV7-2,13,TRBJ2-2,CASRPSGTGELFF,TGTGCCAGCAGGCCTAGCGGGACCGGGGAGCTGTTTTTT
TRBD1,NA,TRBV6-4,15,TRBJ2-3,CASSDGTGGADTQYF,TGTGCCAGCAGTGACGGGACAGGGGGCGCAGATACGCAGTATTTT
NA,many,TRBV6-2/TRBV6-3,14,TRBJ2-5,CASSSRLGGETQYF,TGTGCCAGCAGCTCTCGACTAGGTGGAGAGACCCAGTACTTC
TRBD2,NA,TRBV5-1,16,TRBJ2-2,CASSTGLAGSAGELFF,TGCGCCAGCAGCACCGGACTAGCGGGATCGGCCGGGGAGCTGTTTTTT
NA,NA,TRBV6-5,15,TRBJ2-4,CASSLAVQAKNIQYF,TGTGCCAGCAGTCTCGCCGTACAGGCCAAAAACATTCAGTACTTC
TRBD1,NA,TRBV4-1,15,TRBJ2-4,CASSQLGQGKNIQYF,TGCGCCAGCAGCCAATTGGGACAGGGAAAAAACATTCAGTACTTC
TRBD1,NA,TRBV6-5,16,TRBJ1-1,CASSFVTGGGLSEAFF,TGTGCCAGCAGTTTCGTGACAGGGGGCGGGTTGAGTGAAGCTTTCTTT
TRBD2,NA,TRBV18,16,TRBJ2-3,CASSPPLAGALNTQYF,TGTGCCAGCTCACCACCGCTAGCGGGAGCGTTGAATACGCAGTATTTT
TRBD2,NA,TRBV7-2,16,TRBJ2-1,CASSLDRGRTYNEQFF,TGTGCCAGCAGCTTAGACCGCGGGAGAACTTACAATGAGCAGTTCTTC
NA,NA,TRBV29-1,12,TRBJ2-5,CSVVWNEETQYF,TGCAGCGTTGTATGGAATGAAGAGACCCAGTACTTC
NA,NA,TRBV20-1,11,TRBJ2-1,CSASRHNEQFF,TGCAGTGCTAGCAGGCACAATGAGCAGTTCTTC
TRBD1,NA,TRBV28,15,TRBJ1-1,CASSPSRDRGTEAFF,TGTGCCAGCAGTCCCTCCCGGGACAGGGGCACTGAAGCTTTCTTT
NA,NA,TRBV7-9,14,TRBJ2-3,CASSTWDRGDTQYF,TGTGCCAGCAGCACTTGGGACCGAGGGGATACGCAGTATTTT
NA,NA,TRBV6-5,15,TRBJ1-1,CASWGGQGTSTEAFF,TGTGCCAGCTGGGGAGGGCAGGGGACCAGCACTGAAGCTTTCTTT
TRBD1,NA,TRBV5-1,15,TRBJ2-7,CASSITGTGGVEQYF,TGCGCCAGCAGCATTACCGGGACAGGGGGCGTCGAGCAGTACTTC
NA,few,TRBV3-1,13,TRBJ2-5,CASSHRGQETQYF,TGTGCCAGCAGCCACAGGGGACAAGAGACCCAGTACTTC
NA,few,TRBV20-1,15,TRBJ1-5,CSAPRVGNSNQPQHF,TGCAGTGCTCCAAGGGTCGGAAATAGCAATCAGCCCCAGCATTTT
NA,NA,TRBV20-1,18,TRBJ2-3,CSARVSGTGYFSTDTQYF,TGCAGTGCTAGAGTTAGCGGTACCGGCTATTTTAGCACAGATACGCAGTATTTT
NA,NA,TRBV20-1,13,TRBJ2-5,CSALRRGEETQYF,TGCAGTGCTTTGCGCAGGGGGGAAGAGACCCAGTACTTC
NA,NA,TRBV27,14,TRBJ2-7,CASSSYNTDNEQYF,TGTGCCAGCAGTTCCTATAACACGGACAATGAGCAGTACTTC
NA,NA,TRBV20-1,20,TRBJ2-4,CSASNLHRKLRDQAKNIQYF,TGCAGTGCTAGCAATTTGCATCGTAAGCTCAGGGATCAAGCCAAAAACATTCAGTACTTC
TRBD2,NA,TRBV7-2,16,TRBJ2-2,CASSLNAGANTGELFF,TGTGCCAGCAGCTTAAATGCGGGAGCGAACACCGGGGAGCTGTTTTTT
NA,NA,TRBV28,15,TRBJ2-5,CASSSRTVAGETQYF,TGTGCCAGCAGTTCCCGGACGGTGGCGGGGGAGACCCAGTACTTC
NA,few,TRBV6-5,15,TRBJ1-2,CASSYSGEGSYGYTF,TGTGCCAGCAGTTACTCAGGGGAGGGGAGCTATGGCTACACCTTC
TRBD1,NA,TRBV5-1,16,TRBJ1-4,CASSLALTGGVEKLFF,TGCGCCAGCAGCTTGGCGTTGACAGGGGGCGTTGAAAAACTGTTTTTT
NA,NA,TRBV18,16,TRBJ2-7,CASSPTSNPLPGEQYF,TGTGCCAGCTCACCAACATCAAATCCTCTCCCGGGCGAGCAGTACTTC
NA,NA,TRBV10-3,12,TRBJ2-1,CATRSPDNEQFF,TGTGCCACCCGGTCTCCCGACAATGAGCAGTTCTTC
TRBD1,few,TRBV6-2/TRBV6-3,13,TRBJ2-1,CASSRQGYNEQFF,TGTGCCAGCAGTCGACAGGGTTACAATGAGCAGTTCTTC
TRBD1,NA,TRBV7-2,15,TRBJ2-1,CASSWGQGANNEQFF,TGTGCCAGCAGCTGGGGACAGGGCGCAAACAATGAGCAGTTCTTC